The source of this T cell receptor (beta chain) is a study of PD-1 blockade in classical Hodgkin lymphoma. Study as a whole: A 3 mg/kg intravenous dose of nivolumab was received by patients every 2 weeks.

The CDR3 is 13 residues long. The ends lost 7 bases at V and 3 bases at J; junction bases unmatched: 5. Germline CDR1 is GTSNPN and CDR2 is SVGIG (reference sequence). All trial patients relapsed after autologous stem cell transplantation. The authors purified CD4+ T cells from thawed PBMCs by magnetic negative selection. When best responses were assessed, they were complete response, partial response or progressive disease. This clone came up once. TCRdb's table, derived via immunoSEQ multiplex PCR, lists solely in-frame clones and lacks some. The table shows tens of thousands of clones, with 65% to 85% occurring only once.

Specimen: CD4+ T cells from blood, collected at baseline. This sequence joins TRBV30 and TRBJ2-3; 9 nucleotides line up with TRBD1. The origin of this receptor is a human donor with classical Hodgkin lymphoma. The DNA of the CDR3 is TGTGCCTCTGGGGGACAGGGAACAGATACGCAGTATTTT. This sequence encodes CASGGQGTDTQYF.